This T cell receptor (beta chain) came from a study of T cells in Graves' hyperthyroidism and ophthalmopathy. Study-wide results and limits: Most clonotypes that expanded in the thyroid above 0.001 also showed up in blood.

RNA transcripts were the template for amplifying TCR beta CDR3 regions. The HTBI primer set served for first-round RT-PCR of the TCR CDR3. TCRdb ran MiXCR on the multiplex PCR reads and lists one entry per CDR3 protein. Here the sample spans approximately 400,000 distinct CDR3 sequences, around 25% being singletons. There are a few counts of this clonotype. Its target is not known. The germline CDR1 and CDR2 sequences are SGHNT and YYREEE (reference sequence). V shed 0 bases and J shed 1 base, with 10 bases lying between them. The CDR3 totals 15 residues. Graves' hyperthyroidism is called stable when ophthalmopathy does not progress within 18 months.

Sequencing was carried out using blood. V and J are TRBV5-4 and TRBJ2-5; D is possibly TRBD2 (5 bases). This receptor was obtained from a man aged 50 or older with Graves' hyperthyroidism. This CDR3 reads CASSLEGRVQETQYF. In DNA, the CDR3 is TGTGCCAGCAGCTTGGAAGGGCGGGTCCAAGAGACCCAGTACTTC.